Listed here are 22 T cell receptor beta chains from one sample, sequenced in a study of vaccination and CD4 T cells after COVID-19. No antigen has been identified for these receptors. The sample's time point: late sampling 161 to 241 days after vaccination in a few convalescent patients. Treatment here: approximately nine-day PBMC culture with coronavirus spike peptide pools or control peptides (ViraFEST assay). The Oncomine TCR Beta short-read assay generated sequence data from the DNA of cultured CD4+ T cells. One entry per CDR3 protein, called by TCRdb with MiXCR from the PCR reads. The table shows more than 20,000 distinct CDR3 sequences, with 45% to 55% occurring only once. The source material was CD4+ T cells from blood, cultured in vitro, sampled about 7 months after SARS-CoV-2 vaccination. The receptors here all came from a human donor who had recovered from COVID-19.

A few counts support this clonotype. The chain recombines TRBV6-1 with TRBJ2-3; tentative D call: TRBD1 (5 bases). Trimming pared 6 bases from V and 2 bases from J, leaving 9 bases between. Germline CDR1 reads MNHNS; CDR2 reads SASEGT. The CDR3 is made up of 13 amino acids. The DNA for the CDR3 is TGTGCCAGCAGGCGACAGTACACAGATACGCAGTATTTT. This gives the protein CASRRQYTDTQYF.

The chain recombines TRBV10-3 with TRBJ1-2, with 7 bases that match TRBD1. V lost 8 bases, J lost 5 bases, and 8 bases stayed unmatched. CDR1 is ENHRY, CDR2 SYGVKD, per germline. The CDR3 spans 13 residues. CDR3 sequence: CAIRQGGPYGYTF. The CDR3 nucleotides are TGTGCCATCCGACAGGGTGGCCCTTATGGCTACACCTTC.

This sequence joins TRBV15 and TRBJ1-1; D gene ambiguous. Germline CDR1 and CDR2: LNHNV and YYDKDF (reference sequence). CDR3 length: 16 residues. V was shortened by 3 bases and J by 0 bases, with 14 bases between the two germline ends. CDR3 protein: CATSRREAVMNTEAFF. CDR3 coding DNA: TGTGCCACCAGCAGGAGAGAGGCGGTGATGAACACTGAAGCTTTCTTT.

The J gene is TRBJ2-5, the V gene TRBV6-1; D is perhaps TRBD1 (5 bases). V was trimmed by 1 base and J by 5 bases, leaving 8 bases between them. The CDR3 length is 13 residues. The germline V gene has CDR1 MNHNS and CDR2 SASEGT. The CDR3 here is CASSEVWGETQYF. CDR3 coding DNA: TGTGCCAGCAGTGAAGTTTGGGGCGAGACCCAGTACTTC.

The chain carries TRBV6-2 or TRBV6-3 and TRBJ1-5; 8 nucleotides align to TRBD1. Germline-derived CDR1 and CDR2 are MNHEY and SVGEGT. The CDR3 sequence is 15 residues long. The V segment lost 6 bases and the J segment 2 bases; nucleotides outside the gene matches: 6. The CDR3 loop reads CASRDRVSGNQPQHF. CDR3 nucleotide sequence: TGTGCCAGCAGGGACAGGGTTTCCGGCAATCAGCCCCAGCATTTT.

V is TRBV7-9 and J is TRBJ2-2, with D possibly TRBD1 on 6 matching bases. V lost 5 bases and J lost 8, with 15 bases in between. The CDR3 contains 14 residues. CDR1 is SEHNR and CDR2 is FQNEAQ in the germline V gene (reference sequence). The CDR3 nucleotides read TGTGCCAGCAGCCCGAACAGGGTCACTGGGGAGCTGTTTTTT. Amino acid sequence: CASSPNRVTGELFF.

The chain has TRBV5-1 and TRBJ1-6; D unresolved. Germline assignment: CDR1 SGHRS and CDR2 YFSETQ. Trimming left V 2 bases short and J 7 bases short, with 13 bases between. CDR3 length equals 15 residues. The CDR3 protein is CASSLLTVWNSPLHF. DNA of the CDR3: TGCGCCAGCAGCTTACTCACGGTATGGAATTCACCCCTCCACTTT.

The V and J genes are TRBV20-1 and TRBJ2-6; D gene uncertain. The V end was cut by 7 bases, the J end by 0 bases, with 13 bases between. CDR1 DFQATT and CDR2 SNEGSKA come from the germline V gene (reference sequence). This CDR3 is 15 amino acids long. The CDR3 DNA follows: TGCAGTGTACAGCGACGAGACTCTGGGGCCAACGTCCTGACTTTC. This translates into CSVQRRDSGANVLTF.

The chain employs TRBV7-2 and TRBJ2-3; TRBD2 matches at 13 bases. This CDR3 spans 17 amino acids. The junction had 6 bases not matched to a gene; V was cut back by 5 bases and J by 1 base. The germline V gene has CDR1 SGHTA and CDR2 FQGNSA. The CDR3 nucleotides are TGTGCCAGCAGCCTAACACTAGCGGGAGGGGGCACAGATACGCAGTATTTT. Its protein product is CASSLTLAGGGTDTQYF.

This clonotype was picked up a small number of times. J is TRBJ1-2 and V is TRBV7-2, with 7 nucleotides matching TRBD1. The CDR3 contains 14 residues. V lost 5 bases and J lost 8; bases outside the gene matches: 11. Germline-derived CDR1 and CDR2 are SGHTA and FQGNSA. DNA for the CDR3: TGTGCCAGCAGCCTCAGCCGGGACAGTTGGGGCTACACCTTC. Translation gives CASSLSRDSWGYTF.

The J gene is TRBJ1-2, the V gene TRBV7-8, with D possibly matching TRBD1 (5 bases). The length of the CDR3 is 17 residues. V lost 5 bases to trimming and J lost 5 bases, with 24 bases between them. Germline CDR1 is SGHVS and CDR2 is FQNEAQ. CDR3 nucleotides: TGTGCCAGCAGCCGGATCACGCGGGGGTCCGGGGGATATGGCTACACCTTC. It is translated as CASSRITRGSGGYGYTF. Based on the CDR3 plus reference TRBV7-8 and TRBJ1-2, the full variable domain is GAGVSQSPRYKVAKRGQDVALRCDPISGHVSLFWYQQALGQGPEFLTYFQNEAQLDKSGLPSDRFFAERPEGSVSTLKIQRTQQEDSAVYLCASSRITRGSGGYGYTFGSGTRLTVV.

The chain carries TRBV6-5 and TRBJ2-1; 11 bases are a match to TRBD2. The germline V gene encodes CDR1 MNHEY and CDR2 SVGAGI. J gave up 4 bases and V 4 bases, and 9 bases lay outside the gene matches. The CDR3 is 17 amino acids. The CDR3 DNA follows: TGTGCCAGCAGTTCGTTAGCGGGAGGGCCGGGTTACAATGAGCAGTTCTTC. It yields the protein CASSSLAGGPGYNEQFF.

The genes are TRBV7-9 and TRBJ2-2, with 11 bases fitting TRBD1. The germline V gene has CDR1 SEHNR and CDR2 FQNEAQ (reference sequence). Trimming cost V 3 bases and J 8 bases; bases outside gene matches: 8. CDR3 length: 16 residues. The CDR3 sequence: CASSFTDRGRSGELFF. Here the CDR3 DNA reads TGTGCCAGCAGCTTCACGGACAGGGGGCGATCGGGGGAGCTGTTTTTT.

This clonotype was counted a few times. V usage is TRBV20-1 and J usage is TRBJ2-5; TRBD2 agrees at 8 bases. Germline trimming cut 6 bases from V and 4 bases from J; bases unmatched to any gene: 7. The germline V gene has CDR1 DFQATT and CDR2 SNEGSKA (reference sequence). This CDR3 has 13 amino acids. The CDR3 coding sequence is TGCAGTGCAAAAGCTAGCGGGCGAGAGACCCAGTACTTC. The encoded protein is CSAKASGRETQYF.

This chain links TRBV7-9 with TRBJ1-1, with 10 bases aligning to TRBD1. V trimming: 0 bases; J trimming: 9 bases; junction bases outside the gene matches: 7. Per germline, CDR1 SEHNR and CDR2 FQNEAQ (reference sequence). There are 15 residues in the CDR3. CDR3 loop: CASSLADRGRTKAFF. The CDR3 DNA reads as TGTGCCAGCAGCTTAGCGGACAGGGGGAGGACTAAAGCTTTCTTT.

A remark on this clonotype: A read error may produce the germline difference seen at one junction end. V gene TRBV10-3 combines with J gene TRBJ2-5, with 8 bases that match TRBD2. Germline values: CDR1 ENHRY, CDR2 SYGVKD. This CDR3 has 15 amino acids. The chain's CDR3 is CASSWTSGSGETQYF. The CDR3 DNA is TGTGCCAGCAGTTGGACAAGCGGGAGTGGGGAGACCCAGTACTTC.

The rearrangement joins TRBV11-3 to TRBJ2-3; TRBD2 matches 10 bases. This CDR3 has 13 amino acids. Germline values: CDR1 SGHNT, CDR2 YENEEA. The V segment lost 10 bases and the J segment 7 bases; nucleotides outside the gene matches: 8. The CDR3 loop is CATGIAGGNTQYF. The CDR3 DNA reads TGTGCCACCGGTATAGCGGGAGGAAATACGCAGTATTTT.

The chain combines TRBV20-1 with TRBJ2-6; D might be TRBD1 (6 bases). Germline assignment: CDR1 DFQATT and CDR2 SNEGSKA (reference sequence). The CDR3 sequence is 17 residues long. The V gene lost 3 bases and the J gene lost 0 bases, with 15 bases spanning the gap. The CDR3 DNA reads as TGCAGTGCTAGCTCCAGAGGACAGCGCTCTGGGGCCAACGTCCTGACTTTC. Amino acids: CSASSRGQRSGANVLTF.

This chain uses TRBV7-8 with TRBJ2-1; D remains unclear. This CDR3 spans 15 amino acids. Trimming removed 5 bases from V and 3 bases from J, with 14 bases in between. Per the germline V gene, CDR1 is SGHVS and CDR2 is FQNEAQ. CDR3 nucleotide sequence: TGTGCCAGCAGCCTCCCGGCCAGCAACTACAATGAGCAGTTCTTC. Translation gives CASSLPASNYNEQFF.

The chain combines TRBV20-1 with TRBJ2-5, with 8 bases fitting TRBD2. The ends lost 4 bases at V and 1 base at J; junction bases unmatched: 8. The CDR3 totals 15 residues. Germline assignment: CDR1 DFQATT and CDR2 SNEGSKA (reference sequence). The CDR3 region has the DNA TGCAGTGCTATCGAAGCGGGAGAACCCCAAGAGACCCAGTACTTC. This sequence encodes CSAIEAGEPQETQYF.

The chain recombines TRBV11-3 with TRBJ2-5; no clear D gene. CDR3 length: 13 amino acids. Trimming removed 4 bases at V and 4 bases at J, with 10 bases between. CDR1 and CDR2 (germline): SGHNT, YENEEA. In DNA, the CDR3 is TGTGCCAGCAGCTCGAAGAGTGGAGAGACCCAGTACTTC. This gives the protein CASSSKSGETQYF.

This clonotype was detected only a few times. The V gene is TRBV24-1, the J gene TRBJ2-3; either TRBD1 or TRBD2 may fit D (5 bases each). The CDR3 runs to 13 residues. The V end was cut by 9 bases, the J end by 2 bases, with 11 bases between. Germline lookup yields CDR1 KGHDR and CDR2 SFDVKD. Here the CDR3 reads CATEGQNTDTQYF. CDR3 coding DNA: TGTGCCACCGAGGGGCAGAACACAGATACGCAGTATTTT.